The source of this T cell receptor (beta chain) is a study of blood T cells in healthy people across ages. Study results and caveats: Roughly linear declines in TCR beta diversity per million T cells occurred with age.

Trimming left V 5 bases short and J 0 bases short, with 13 bases between. The CDR3 has 16 amino acids. Per the germline V gene, CDR1 is SGHTA and CDR2 is FQGNSA. Concerning this clonotype itself: The antigen is unknown.

A J-beta primer mix and a sample-barcoded 5' primer were used in a second PCR of roughly 6 to 11 cycles. TCRdb ran MiXCR on the 5' RACE reads and lists one entry per CDR3 protein. The sample has about 800,000 distinct CDR3 sequences; 58% are singletons. Healthy Caucasian individuals from Russia aged roughly 6 to 90 served as donors. RNA extraction gave at least 5.5 micrograms of total RNA per sample. Sequencing was performed on blood. The sequence was obtained from a man aged 25 to 45 in good health. This rearrangement joins TRBV7-2 to TRBJ1-4; D uncertain. CDR3 region: CASSPVGPATNEKLFF. The CDR3, as DNA: TGTGCCAGCAGCCCCGTAGGGCCTGCAACTAATGAAAAACTGTTTTTT.